At least ten counts were recorded for the clone carrying this TCR beta chain. Its antigen is undetermined. Trimming removed 3 bases from V and 2 bases from J; junction bases left unmatched: 4. Germline lookup yields CDR1 SGHRS and CDR2 YFSETQ. The CDR3 has 15 amino acids. The library targeted TCRbeta and was prepared with unique molecular identifiers. TCRdb reprocessed the PCR reads via MiXCR and lists one record per CDR3 protein. The profile shows over 200,000 distinct CDR3 sequences, about a tenth of them singletons. The source of the sample is a study of T-cell reconstitution after alpha-beta-depleted transplantation in children. Study-wide points: By about two months after transplant, alpha-beta T cells reportedly arose from several hundred graft clones that had expanded. Hyperexpanded clones declined; after one year, newly produced T cells mostly supplied diversity.

Sample: PBMCs, taken before TCRalphabeta/CD19-depleted stem cell transplant. The chain uses TRBV5-1 and TRBJ2-2; 7 nucleotides agree with TRBD1. This TCR came from a child younger than two with acute myeloid leukemia, due to receive a stem cell transplant. The CDR3 here is CASSSGQTNTGELFF. CDR3 in DNA: TGCGCCAGCAGCTCGGGACAGACAAACACCGGGGAGCTGTTTTTT.